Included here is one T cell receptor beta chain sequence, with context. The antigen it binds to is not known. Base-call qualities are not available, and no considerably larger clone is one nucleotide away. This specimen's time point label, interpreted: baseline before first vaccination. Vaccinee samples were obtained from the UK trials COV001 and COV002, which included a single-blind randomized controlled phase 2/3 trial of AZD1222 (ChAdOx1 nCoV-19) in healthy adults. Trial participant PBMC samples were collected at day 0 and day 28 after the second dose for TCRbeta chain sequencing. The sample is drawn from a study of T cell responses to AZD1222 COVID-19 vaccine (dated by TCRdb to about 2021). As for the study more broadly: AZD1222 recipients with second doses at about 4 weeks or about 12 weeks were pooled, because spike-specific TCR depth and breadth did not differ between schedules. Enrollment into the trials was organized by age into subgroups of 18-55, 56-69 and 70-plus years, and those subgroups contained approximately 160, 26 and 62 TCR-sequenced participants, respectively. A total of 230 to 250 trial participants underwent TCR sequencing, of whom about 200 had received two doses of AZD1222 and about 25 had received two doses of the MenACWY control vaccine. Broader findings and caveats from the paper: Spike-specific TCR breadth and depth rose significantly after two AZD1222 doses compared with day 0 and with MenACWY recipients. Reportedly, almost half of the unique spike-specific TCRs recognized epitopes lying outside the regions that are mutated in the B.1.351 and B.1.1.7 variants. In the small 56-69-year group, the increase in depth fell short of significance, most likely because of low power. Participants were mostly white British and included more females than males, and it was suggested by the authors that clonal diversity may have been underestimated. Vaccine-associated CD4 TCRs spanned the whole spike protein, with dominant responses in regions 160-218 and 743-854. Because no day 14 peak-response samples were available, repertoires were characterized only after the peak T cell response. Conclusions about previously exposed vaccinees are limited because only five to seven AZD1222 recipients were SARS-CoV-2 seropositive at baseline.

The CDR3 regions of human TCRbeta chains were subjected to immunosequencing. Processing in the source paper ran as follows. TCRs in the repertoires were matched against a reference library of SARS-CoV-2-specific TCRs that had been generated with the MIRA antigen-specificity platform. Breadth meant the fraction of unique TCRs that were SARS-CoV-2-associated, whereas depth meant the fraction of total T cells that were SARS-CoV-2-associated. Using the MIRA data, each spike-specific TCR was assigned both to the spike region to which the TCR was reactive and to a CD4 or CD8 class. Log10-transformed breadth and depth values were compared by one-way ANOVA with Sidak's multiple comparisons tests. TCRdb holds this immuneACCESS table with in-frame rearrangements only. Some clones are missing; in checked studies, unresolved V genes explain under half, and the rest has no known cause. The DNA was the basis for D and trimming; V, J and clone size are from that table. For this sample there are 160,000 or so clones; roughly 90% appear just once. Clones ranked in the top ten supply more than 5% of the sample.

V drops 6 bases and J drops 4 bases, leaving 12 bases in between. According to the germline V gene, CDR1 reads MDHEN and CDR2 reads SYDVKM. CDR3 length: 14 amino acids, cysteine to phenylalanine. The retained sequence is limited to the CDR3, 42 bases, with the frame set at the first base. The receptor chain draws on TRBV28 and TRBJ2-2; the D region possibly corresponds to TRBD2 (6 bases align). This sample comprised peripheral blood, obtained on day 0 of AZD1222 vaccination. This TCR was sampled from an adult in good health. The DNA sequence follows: TGTGCCAGCAGAGGAGGGACTGTCACCGGGGAGCTGTTTTTT. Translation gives CASRGGTVTGELFF. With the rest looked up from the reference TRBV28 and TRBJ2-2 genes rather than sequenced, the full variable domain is DVKVTQSSRYLVKRTGEKVFLECVQDMDHENMFWYRQDPGLGLRLIYFSYDVKMKEKGDIPEGYSVSREKKERFSLILESASTNQTSMYLCASRGGTVTGELFFGEGSRLTVL.